This entry lists 12 T cell receptor beta chains sequenced from one sample in a study of T cell clonotyping in hematopoietic cell transplantation. Repertoires were generated with immunoSEQ multiplex PCR, while TCRdb's copy carries only in-frame clones and drops some. The table includes some 40,000 clones, 94% detected once. The material sequenced was peripheral blood mononuclear cells. The receptor set was obtained from a woman aged 45 to 65 in good health. Some clones in this sample may be carry-over from other donors' samples.

The chain links TRBV14 to TRBJ1-6, with 7 bases that match TRBD1. CDR1 and CDR2 from the germline V gene are SGHDN and FVKESK. The CDR3 extends over 14 amino acids. V shed 1 base, J shed 8 bases, and the junction held 2 bases outside the gene matches. The CDR3 region is CASSQGTGHSPLHF. The DNA of the CDR3 is TGTGCCAGCAGCCAAGGGACAGGTCATTCACCCCTCCACTTT.

This clone was detected a few times. V is TRBV30 and J is TRBJ1-1, with 9 bases matching TRBD1. J was trimmed by 7 bases and V by 4 bases; bases with no gene match: 7. The CDR3 is 13 amino acids. Germline V gene sequence: CDR1 GTSNPN, CDR2 SVGIG (reference sequence). The CDR3 spells CAWMFGQGREAFF. In DNA, the CDR3 is TGTGCCTGGATGTTCGGACAGGGGCGTGAAGCTTTCTTT.

The genes are TRBV7-6 and TRBJ1-1; 9 positions match TRBD1. Germline trimming cut 5 bases from V and 1 base from J; bases unmatched to any gene: 5. The CDR3 totals 15 residues. Germline values: CDR1 SGHVS, CDR2 FNYEAQ. The CDR3 region has the DNA TGTGCCAGCAGCCTACAGGGGGCGGGGAACACTGAAGCTTTCTTT. Protein product: CASSLQGAGNTEAFF.

The count of this clone is one. The chain recombines TRBV4-2 with TRBJ1-6, with TRBD1 identical over 7 bases. This CDR3 is 16 amino acids long. With V trimmed by 4 bases and J by 0 bases, 3 bases remained unmatched. The germline CDR1 and CDR2 sequences are LGHNA and YNFKEQ. CDR3 protein: CASSRGQDSYNSPLHF. CDR3 DNA: TGTGCCAGCAGCCGAGGACAGGACTCCTATAATTCACCCCTCCACTTT.

This chain joins TRBV5-4 and TRBJ2-3; the D is unclear. CDR3 length equals 15 residues. Deletions cut 0 bases from V and 0 bases from J, with 8 bases between. Germline-derived CDR1 and CDR2 are SGHNT and YYREEE (reference sequence). CDR3 loop: CASSLEVTSTDTQYF. CDR3 nucleotides: TGTGCCAGCAGCTTGGAAGTAACCAGCACAGATACGCAGTATTTT.

The chain has TRBV4-1 and TRBJ2-2, with 14 bases identical to TRBD2. Germline values: CDR1 MGHRA, CDR2 YSYEKL. The CDR3 is 19 residues long. The J segment lost 2 bases and the V segment lost 4 bases, leaving 9 bases of the junction unmatched. The CDR3 DNA reads as TGCGCCAGCAGCCCGTATCCGGGACTAGCGGGGGCCAACACCGGGGAGCTGTTTTTT. Translated, it gives CASSPYPGLAGANTGELFF.

J is TRBJ2-1 and V is TRBV5-4, with D perhaps given as TRBD1 or TRBD2 (5 bases each). This CDR3 is built from 14 residues. The V end lost 0 bases, the J end lost 8 bases, and 12 bases lay between the germline ends. Germline assignment: CDR1 SGHNT and CDR2 YYREEE (reference sequence). The CDR3 spells CASSLVGVEDEQFF. The CDR3 DNA reads TGTGCCAGCAGCTTGGTAGGGGTGGAGGATGAGCAGTTCTTC.

The chain's CDR3 is CASSLESGGRLSDTQYF. The CDR3 DNA follows: TGTGCCAGCAGCTTAGAGAGCGGGGGGCGTTTGTCAGATACGCAGTATTTT. V gene TRBV11-2 combines with J gene TRBJ2-3, with 9 bases identical to TRBD2. Looked up from germline, CDR1 is SGHAT and CDR2 is FQNNGV. V trimming: 0 bases; J trimming: 4 bases; junction bases outside the gene matches: 8. This CDR3 comprises 17 residues.

This clone was picked up a small number of times. The rearrangement joins TRBV25-1 to TRBJ1-1; no firm D call. V lost 3 bases to trimming and J lost 8 bases, with 13 bases between them. Germline CDR1 and CDR2: MGHDK and SYGVNS. This CDR3 is 13 amino acids long. CDR3 bases: TGTGCCAGCAGTGAGTTTGGTTGGCCCGAAGCTTTCTTT. Its protein is CASSEFGWPEAFF.

This chain connects TRBV23-1 to TRBJ2-7; 10 nucleotides match TRBD1. TRBV23-1 is labeled an ORF, and its function is uncertain. This CDR3 is 15 amino acids long. Losses at the gene ends were 6 bases for V and 3 bases for J; bases not matched to a gene: 8. CDR3 sequence: CASRGSGQGNYEQYF. The CDR3 DNA reads as TGCGCCAGCAGGGGATCGGGACAGGGGAACTACGAGCAGTACTTC.

The chain has TRBV5-8 and TRBJ2-3, with TRBD2 identical over 8 bases. The CDR3 is 16 amino acids. The V and J ends lost 5 bases and 3 bases, in that order; junction bases with no gene match: 11. CDR1 and CDR2 (germline): SGHTS, YDEGEE. The CDR3: CASRHLRGAETDTQYF. The CDR3 nucleotides are TGTGCCAGCAGACACCTGCGGGGGGCCGAAACAGATACGCAGTATTTT.

The chain joins TRBV10-3 to TRBJ2-5; 7 bases match TRBD2. Losses at the gene ends were 6 bases for V and 5 bases for J; bases not matched to a gene: 6. The CDR3 has 13 residues. CDR1 and CDR2 from the germline V gene are ENHRY and SYGVKD. CDR3 nucleotides: TGTGCCATCAGGGGGCGGGAGCAGGAGACCCAGTACTTC. Its translation: CAIRGREQETQYF.